This T cell receptor beta chain was sequenced for a study of blood T cell repertoires in COVID-19. Study summary: COVID-19 samples from acute and convalescent phases originated in the United States, Italy and Spain. In each case, the material was cDNA or gDNA derived from T cells, B-cell-depleted T cells, or PBMCs.

As processed by the authors: Amplified reference gene primers provided the basis for estimating nucleated cell counts. The table came from immunoSEQ multiplex PCR; TCRdb's copy has only in-frame clones and leaves some out. From that table come the V and J calls and clone size; the DNA was used to work out D and trimming. The sample has around 140,000 clones, about 86% seen once. The sample consisted of peripheral blood. This TCR was recovered from a woman aged 55-70 years with active or convalescent COVID-19.

The CDR3 region has the DNA TGTGCCAGCAGCCAAGATATAGGGACAGGGGGTAGGGTTTTCTTT. Protein: CASSQDIGTGGRVFF. This chain connects TRBV3-1 (or the pseudogene TRBV3-2) to TRBJ1-1; 11 bases fit TRBD1. This CDR3 comprises 15 residues. V was pared by 0 bases and J by 13 bases, with 10 bases of the junction left unmatched. Looked up from germline, CDR1 is LGHDT and CDR2 is YNNKEL (reference sequence).